This T cell receptor (beta chain) was documented in a study of blood T cell repertoires in COVID-19. Clones were sequenced by immunoSEQ multiplex PCR, and TCRdb holds only the in-frame ones, with some missing. This repertoire shows 120,000 or so clones, around 81% found once; its top ten account for roughly 10%. The receptor's source is a man aged 60-69 years with acute or convalescent COVID-19. The specimen was peripheral blood.

Here the CDR3 reads CSVGGGGTLTGELFF. In DNA form, the CDR3 reads TGCAGCGTTGGGGGAGGGGGTACCCTAACCGGGGAGCTGTTTTTT. V is TRBV29-1 and J is TRBJ2-2; tentative D call: TRBD2 (7 bases). The CDR3 has 15 amino acids. Trimming took off 4 bases at V and 5 bases at J, with 17 bases between the two ends. Germline CDR1 SQVTM, CDR2 ANQGSEA.